The 32 T cell receptor beta chains presented below share a single source sample, sequenced in a study of blood T cells in healthy people across ages. Together with a sample-barcoded 5' primer, a J-beta primer mix was included in a second PCR lasting roughly 6 to 12 cycles. TCRdb used MiXCR to reprocess the 5' RACE reads, holding one entry per CDR3 protein. The sample lists hundreds of thousands of distinct CDR3 sequences, roughly 44% seen once, with around 20% in the top ten. Sequenced sample: blood. These receptors were taken from a woman aged 55 to 70 in good health.

This clonotype showed up just a few times. The V and J genes are TRBV7-8 and TRBJ1-2; weak D call: TRBD1 (6 bases). The germline V gene has CDR1 SGHVS and CDR2 FQNEAQ. Trimming removed 5 bases at V and 0 bases at J, with 10 bases between. This CDR3 comprises 14 residues. CDR3 nucleotides: TGTGCCAGCAGCCCCGCAGGGGCTAACTATGGCTACACCTTC. The encoded protein is CASSPAGANYGYTF.

This chain uses TRBV6-2 or TRBV6-3 with TRBJ2-1; no clear D gene. CDR1 is MNHEY and CDR2 is SVGEGT in the germline V gene. The CDR3 length is 11 residues. Trimming stripped 2 bases from V and 6 bases from J, with 2 bases between. For the CDR3, the DNA is TGTGCCAGCAGTTACACCAATGAGCAGTTCTTC. Its translation: CASSYTNEQFF.

In its sample, this clonotype was seen once. A junction boundary mismatches the germline segment, possibly from a read error. The gene calls are TRBV7-9 and TRBJ1-1; tentative D call: TRBD1 (5 bases). In germline, CDR1 is SEHNR, CDR2 FQNEAQ (reference sequence). The CDR3 runs 14 residues. CDR3 nucleotide sequence: TGTGCCAGCAGGTCCGGGGCCCCGAACACTGGAGCTTTCTTT. The encoded protein is CASRSGAPNTGAFF.

J is TRBJ1-1 and V is TRBV21-1. TRBV21-1 is a recognized pseudogene. CDR3 length: 15 amino acids. CDR3 loop: CASSPSNEVRTEAFF. In DNA, the CDR3 is TGTGCCAGCAGCCCAAGCAATGAGGTACGCACTGAAGCTTTCTTT.

This clonotype has only a few counts. The chain uses TRBV20-1 and TRBJ1-2, with 8 bases lining up with TRBD1. The junction had 10 bases not matched to a gene; V was cut back by 2 bases and J by 8 bases. Germline assignment: CDR1 DFQATT and CDR2 SNEGSKA (reference sequence). The CDR3 runs to 14 residues. CDR3 residues: CSARPPGGSGGYTF. Written as DNA, the CDR3 is TGCAGTGCTAGACCTCCAGGGGGCTCGGGAGGCTACACCTTC.

This chain joins TRBV4-1 and TRBJ2-5; the match to TRBD1 covers 7 bases. This CDR3 contains 17 residues. Germline values: CDR1 MGHRA, CDR2 YSYEKL. Germline trimming cut 1 base from V and 5 bases from J; bases unmatched to any gene: 13. The DNA for the CDR3 is TGCGCCAGCAGCCAAGGGACAGGCCGTCGGAGTTGGGAGACCCAGTACTTC. Protein product: CASSQGTGRRSWETQYF.

The chain links TRBV29-1 to TRBJ2-5, with unresolved D. The V end lost 0 bases, the J end lost 5 bases, and 4 bases lay between the germline ends. The germline V gene encodes CDR1 SQVTM and CDR2 ANQGSEA. This CDR3 comprises 11 residues. In nucleotides, the CDR3 is TGCAGCGTTGAAGATATGGAGACCCAGTACTTC. This sequence encodes CSVEDMETQYF.

This chain links TRBV5-1 with TRBJ1-6; D is uncertain. Germline CDR1 SGHRS, CDR2 YFSETQ. V dropped 0 bases and J dropped 7 bases, with 11 bases sitting between them. The CDR3 is made up of 15 amino acids. The CDR3 is CASSLEDLRNSPLHF. CDR3 sequence (DNA): TGCGCCAGCAGCTTGGAGGATTTGAGAAATTCACCCCTCCACTTT.

This chain connects TRBV20-1 to TRBJ2-3, with 14 bases identical to TRBD2. J gave up 6 bases and V 8 bases, and 4 bases lay outside the gene matches. This CDR3 is built from 13 residues. Germline V CDR1 and CDR2: DFQATT, SNEGSKA (reference sequence). DNA of the CDR3: TGCAGTAACGGACTAGCGGGAGGTGATACGCAGTATTTT. It translates to CSNGLAGGDTQYF.

This chain's CDR3 is CASSLKVGLEYEQYF. DNA for the CDR3: TGTGCCAGCAGCTTAAAGGTGGGGCTCGAGTACGAGCAGTACTTC. The gene calls are TRBV7-3 and TRBJ2-7; a possible D gene is TRBD1 (5 bases). Germline assignment: CDR1 SGHTA and CDR2 FQGTGA. V lost 1 base, J lost 4 bases, and 14 bases lay in between. The CDR3 totals 15 residues.

This clonotype came up a few times. The chain combines TRBV11-3 with TRBJ2-1, with D tentatively TRBD2 (6 bases). Between the trimmed V and J ends, which lost 5 bases and 6 bases, there was a span of 17 bases. Germline CDR1 is SGHNT and CDR2 is YENEEA. This CDR3 spans 15 amino acids. CDR3 DNA: TGTGCCAGCAGCGCGGGACTGGTGGATACCAATGAGCAGTTCTTC. It translates to CASSAGLVDTNEQFF.

The chain is built from TRBV6-2 or TRBV6-3 and TRBJ1-1; D is ambiguous. The V end was cut by 7 bases, the J end by 5 bases, with 14 bases between. The CDR3 sequence is 13 residues long. Germline CDR1 and CDR2: MNHEY and SVGEGT. The CDR3, as DNA: TGTGCCAGCAAGACAAAGGATAAAACTGAAGCTTTCTTT. It encodes CASKTKDKTEAFF.

This chain joins TRBV19 and TRBJ1-2; 7 positions match TRBD1. CDR1 is LNHDA, CDR2 SQIVND, per germline (reference sequence). V gave up 4 bases and J gave up 1 base; unmatched junction bases: 3. The CDR3 extends over 14 amino acids. CDR3 sequence: CASSTGTDNYGYTF. The CDR3 nucleotides read TGTGCCAGTAGTACCGGGACAGATAACTATGGCTACACCTTC.

V usage is TRBV29-1 and J usage is TRBJ1-5; D not resolved. CDR1 SQVTM and CDR2 ANQGSEA come from the germline V gene. The CDR3 spans 14 residues. The V gene lost 4 bases and the J gene lost 6 bases, with 16 bases spanning the gap. The CDR3 here is CSVVITEGSQPQHF. The CDR3 coding sequence is TGCAGCGTTGTTATAACAGAAGGATCTCAGCCCCAGCATTTT.

The V call is TRBV6-6, the J call TRBJ1-5, with TRBD1 as a possible D gene (5 bases). This CDR3 is 15 amino acids long. Germline V gives CDR1 MNHNY, CDR2 SVGAGI (reference sequence). Deletions cut 4 bases from V and 2 bases from J, with 12 bases between. CDR3 in DNA: TGTGCCAGCAGTTCACTTCAGGGCGGCAATCAGCCCCAGCATTTT. This translates into CASSSLQGGNQPQHF.

The table lists this clonotype with many counts. The CDR3 coding sequence is TGTGCCAGCAGCGGATCCGGGGCCTACGAGCAGTACTTC. Its translation is CASSGSGAYEQYF. J is TRBJ2-7 and V is TRBV5-5, with D possibly matching TRBD2 (5 bases). Trimming pared 4 bases from V and 2 bases from J, leaving 10 bases between. The CDR3 contains 13 residues. Germline values: CDR1 SGHKS, CDR2 YYEKEE (reference sequence).

A remark on this clonotype: A much larger clone sits a single nucleotide away, making a read error possible. The chain joins TRBV20-1 to TRBJ2-5; 10 positions agree with TRBD2. CDR3 length: 14 residues. Germline values: CDR1 DFQATT, CDR2 SNEGSKA (reference sequence). For the CDR3, the DNA is TGCAGTACTAGCGGGGACAGCACCGGTTGGACCCAGTACTTC. It specifies CSTSGDSTGWTQYF.

This clonotype showed up many times. The chain uses TRBV20-1 and TRBJ2-5; 12 nucleotides match TRBD1. Germline V gene data show CDR1 as DFQATT and CDR2 as SNEGSKA (reference sequence). J gave up 4 bases and V 0 bases, and 6 bases lay outside the gene matches. This CDR3 is 16 amino acids long. For the CDR3, the DNA is TGCAGTGCTAGAGAATTGACGGGACAGGGGGCAGAGACCCAGTACTTC. It yields the protein CSARELTGQGAETQYF.

A note on this clonotype: This may be a read error, as it is one base from a much larger clone. The V gene is TRBV5-1, the J gene TRBJ2-1; TRBD2 matches at 9 bases. The J segment lost 6 bases and the V segment lost 0 bases, leaving 7 bases of the junction unmatched. Germline V gene data show CDR1 as SGHRS and CDR2 as YFSETQ. The CDR3 totals 16 residues. CDR3 sequence reads: CASSLEPSGVCNEQFF. The CDR3 nucleotides read TGCGCCAGCAGCTTGGAACCTAGCGGGGTATGCAATGAGCAGTTCTTC.

To note about this clonotype: This clone may be a read error of a much larger clone one base away. The chain employs TRBV5-1 and TRBJ2-3, with 9 bases aligning to TRBD1. The CDR3 extends over 14 amino acids. In germline, CDR1 is SGHRS, CDR2 YFSETQ. CDR3 residues: CASGLGQGIDTQYF. Here the CDR3 DNA reads TGCGCCAGCGGCTTGGGACAGGGAATAGATACGCAGTATTTT.

The chain has TRBV5-4 and TRBJ1-2; 11 bases match TRBD1. Trimming took 4 bases from V and 6 from J; bases not matched to a gene: 2. Germline-derived CDR1 and CDR2 are SGHNT and YYREEE (reference sequence). The CDR3 length is 13 residues. DNA of the CDR3: TGTGCCAGCAGCGTGGACAGGGGGCATGGCTACACCTTC. Protein: CASSVDRGHGYTF.

As to this clonotype: Its ends do not fully match the called genes, so a read error is possible. The chain carries TRBV14 and TRBJ1-2; tentative D call: TRBD1 (5 bases). The CDR3 is 12 residues long. CDR1 is SGHDN, CDR2 FVKESK, per germline. CDR3 residues: CASSPSGRGYTF. CDR3 sequence (DNA): TGTGCCAGTAGCCCCTCAGGGCGTGGCTACACCTTC.

The chain couples TRBV11-2 to TRBJ2-1, with 10 nucleotides matching TRBD2. The J call could be wrong; TRBJ2-7 is a better fit for the DNA end. The V gene's germline CDR1 is SGHAT and CDR2 FQNNGV. The CDR3 is 16 amino acids. The CDR3: CASSLRLAGIYNEQYF. The CDR3 coding sequence is TGTGCCAGCAGCTTAAGACTAGCGGGTATCTACAATGAGCAGTACTTC.

This chain uses TRBV12-3 or TRBV12-4 with TRBJ1-1; 8 bases agree with TRBD1. CDR3 length equals 15 residues. The J segment lost 5 bases and the V segment lost 4 bases, leaving 9 bases of the junction unmatched. CDR3 region: CASSSSGGGRTEAFF. CDR3 nucleotides: TGTGCCAGCAGTTCCTCAGGGGGCGGGAGGACTGAAGCTTTCTTT.

This clonotype has only a few counts. The chain is built from TRBV4-2 and TRBJ2-3; tentatively, D is TRBD2 (6 bases). Looked up from germline, CDR1 is LGHNA and CDR2 is YNFKEQ. This CDR3 has 15 residues. Trimming removed 0 bases from V and 10 bases from J, with 17 bases in between. CDR3 sequence reads: CASSQETGDLSAQYF. In nucleotides, the CDR3 is TGTGCCAGCAGCCAAGAGACGGGGGACCTCAGTGCGCAGTATTTT.

With regard to this clonotype: An end of the junction does not agree with germline; a read error may underlie this. This chain joins TRBV11-2 and TRBJ2-3, with D uncertain. Germline-derived CDR1 and CDR2 are SGHAT and FQNNGV. The CDR3 covers 11 residues. CDR3 DNA: TGTGCCAGAAGCTTGGCGGATACGCAGTATTTT. It yields the protein CARSLADTQYF.

Comment on this clonotype: One base away lies a much larger clone, so this may be a sequencing read error. This chain links TRBV20-1 with TRBJ2-5, with D maybe TRBD1 (6 bases). Germline V gene lookup returns CDR1 DFQATT and CDR2 SNEGSKA (reference sequence). The CDR3 has 14 residues. V was pared by 6 bases and J by 11 bases, with 25 bases between. In DNA form, the CDR3 reads TGCAGTGCCCCCTACGGACAGCAAGACTACGGGCAGTACTTC. This gives the protein CSAPYGQQDYGQYF.

This rearrangement joins TRBV20-1 to TRBJ2-4; perhaps TRBD2 as D (6 bases). CDR1 is DFQATT, CDR2 SNEGSKA, per germline (reference sequence). V lost 4 bases and J 2 bases, leaving 15 bases between the germline ends. The CDR3 length is 15 residues. Written as DNA, the CDR3 is TGCAGTGCTAATGATAGAGGAGGGACCAAAAACATTCAGTACTTC. The encoded protein is CSANDRGGTKNIQYF.

This chain connects TRBV19 to TRBJ2-3; 11 positions agree with TRBD1. The CDR3 has 16 residues. After removal of 6 bases from V and 4 bases from J, the junction contained 9 bases not matched to a gene. The V gene's germline CDR1 is LNHDA and CDR2 SQIVND (reference sequence). CDR3 sequence reads: CASSARTGGGADTQYF. In DNA, the CDR3 is TGTGCCAGTAGCGCAAGGACAGGGGGCGGCGCAGATACGCAGTATTTT.

This clonotype was observed many times. The chain is built from TRBV7-3 and TRBJ2-3; 7 positions match TRBD2. Looked up from germline, CDR1 is SGHTA and CDR2 is FQGTGA. Trimming took 5 bases from V and 1 from J; bases not matched to a gene: 3. This CDR3 region has 14 residues. The CDR3 loop reads CASSLGLGTDTQYF. The DNA for the CDR3 is TGTGCCAGCAGCCTAGGACTAGGCACAGATACGCAGTATTTT.

This clonotype was counted many times. This chain connects TRBV20-1 to TRBJ2-1; a possible D gene is TRBD2 (5 bases). The CDR3 runs 12 residues. CDR1 is DFQATT, CDR2 SNEGSKA, per germline (reference sequence). V was trimmed by 5 bases and J by 8 bases, leaving 13 bases between them. CDR3 protein: CSASREADEQFF. The CDR3 region has the DNA TGCAGTGCTTCGAGGGAAGCCGATGAGCAGTTCTTC.

The chain uses TRBV20-1 and TRBJ2-5, with a possible D match to TRBD2 (6 bases). Germline CDR1 is DFQATT and CDR2 is SNEGSKA (reference sequence). The CDR3 sequence is 16 residues long. V lost 8 bases and J lost 2, with 24 bases in between. CDR3 amino acids: CSTTDPRARGQETQYF. The CDR3 nucleotides read TGCAGTACAACCGACCCCCGGGCCCGGGGGCAAGAGACCCAGTACTTC.